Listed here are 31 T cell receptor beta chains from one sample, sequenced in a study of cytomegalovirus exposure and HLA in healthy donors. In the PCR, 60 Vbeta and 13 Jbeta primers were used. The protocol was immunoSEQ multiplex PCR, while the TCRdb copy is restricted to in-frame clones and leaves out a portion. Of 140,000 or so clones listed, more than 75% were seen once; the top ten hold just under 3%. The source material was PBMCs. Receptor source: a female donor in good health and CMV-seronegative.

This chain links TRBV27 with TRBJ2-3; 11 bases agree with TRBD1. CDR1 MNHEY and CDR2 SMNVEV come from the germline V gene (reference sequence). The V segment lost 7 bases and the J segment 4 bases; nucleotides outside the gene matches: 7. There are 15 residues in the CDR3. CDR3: CASTEPGQGADTQYF. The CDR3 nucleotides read TGTGCCAGCACCGAACCGGGACAGGGGGCAGATACGCAGTATTTT.

CDR3 in amino acids: CASSPGLAAGREQYF. CDR3 in DNA: TGTGCCAGTAGTCCTGGACTAGCGGCGGGGCGGGAGCAGTACTTC. The V call is TRBV19, the J call TRBJ2-7, with TRBD2 matching over 10 bases. The CDR3 is 15 amino acids. Germline CDR1 and CDR2: LNHDA and SQIVND (reference sequence). V trimming: 5 bases; J trimming: 7 bases; junction bases outside the gene matches: 11.

The CDR3 nucleotides are TGTGCCAGCAGTGAAGCCCGGGGGGGTCTCGCCGGGGAGCTGTTTTTT. Residues: CASSEARGGLAGELFF. This sequence joins TRBV6-1 and TRBJ2-2, with 8 bases aligning to TRBD2. Germline V lookup: CDR1 MNHNS, CDR2 SASEGT. The CDR3 consists of 16 residues. V lost 0 bases to trimming and J lost 6 bases; unmatched junction nucleotides: 6.

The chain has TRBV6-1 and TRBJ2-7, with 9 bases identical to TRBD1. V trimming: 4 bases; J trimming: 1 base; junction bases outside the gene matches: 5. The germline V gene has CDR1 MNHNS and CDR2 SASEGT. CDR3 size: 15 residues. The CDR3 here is CASSATGGISYEQYF. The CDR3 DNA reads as TGTGCCAGCAGTGCGACAGGGGGTATTTCCTACGAGCAGTACTTC.

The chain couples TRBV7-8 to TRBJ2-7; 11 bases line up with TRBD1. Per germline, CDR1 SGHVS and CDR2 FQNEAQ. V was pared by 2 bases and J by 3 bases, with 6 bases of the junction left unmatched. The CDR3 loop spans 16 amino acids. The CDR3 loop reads CASSLIGTGGLYEQYF. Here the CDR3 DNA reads TGTGCCAGCAGCTTAATAGGGACAGGGGGTCTCTACGAGCAGTACTTC.

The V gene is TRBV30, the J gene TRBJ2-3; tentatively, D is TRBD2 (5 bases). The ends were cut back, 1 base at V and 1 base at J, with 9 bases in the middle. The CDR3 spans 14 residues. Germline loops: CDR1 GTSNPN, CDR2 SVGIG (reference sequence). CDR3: CAWSARVRTDTQYF. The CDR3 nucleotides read TGTGCCTGGAGTGCGAGGGTTCGCACAGATACGCAGTATTTT.

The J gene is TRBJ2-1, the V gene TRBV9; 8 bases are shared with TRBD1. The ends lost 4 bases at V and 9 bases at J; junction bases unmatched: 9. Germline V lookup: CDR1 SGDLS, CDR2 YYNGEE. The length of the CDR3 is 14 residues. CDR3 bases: TGTGCCAGCAGCACCCCGGACAGGGATGGTGAGCAGTTCTTC. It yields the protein CASSTPDRDGEQFF.

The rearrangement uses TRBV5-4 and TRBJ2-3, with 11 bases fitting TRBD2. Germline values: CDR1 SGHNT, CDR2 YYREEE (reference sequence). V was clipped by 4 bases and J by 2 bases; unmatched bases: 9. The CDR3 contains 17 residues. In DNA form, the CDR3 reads TGTGCCAGCAGCCCAAATCTAGCGGGGGGACTCACAGATACGCAGTATTTT. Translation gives CASSPNLAGGLTDTQYF.

CDR3 sequence reads: CASSPGGRGNEQYF. The DNA of the CDR3 is TGTGCCAGCAGCCCGGGCGGCAGGGGAAATGAGCAGTACTTC. This sequence joins TRBV5-4 and TRBJ2-7; TRBD1 might be the D (6 bases). The CDR3 has 14 amino acids. CDR1 is SGHNT and CDR2 is YYREEE in the germline V gene (reference sequence). The V gene lost 4 bases and the J gene lost 7 bases, with 18 bases spanning the gap.

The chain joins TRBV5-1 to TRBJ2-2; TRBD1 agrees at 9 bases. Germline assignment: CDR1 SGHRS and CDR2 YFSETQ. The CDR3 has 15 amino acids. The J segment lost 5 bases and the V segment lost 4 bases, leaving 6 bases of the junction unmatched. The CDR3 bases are TGCGCCAGCAGCAGGGGACAGGGCCAAACCGGGGAGCTGTTTTTT. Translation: CASSRGQGQTGELFF. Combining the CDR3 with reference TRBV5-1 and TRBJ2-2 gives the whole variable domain KAGVTQTPRYLIKTRGQQVTLSCSPISGHRSVSWYQQTPGQGLQFLFEYFSETQRNKGNFPGRFSGRQFSNSRSEMNVSTLELGDSALYLCASSRGQGQTGELFFGEGSRLTVL.

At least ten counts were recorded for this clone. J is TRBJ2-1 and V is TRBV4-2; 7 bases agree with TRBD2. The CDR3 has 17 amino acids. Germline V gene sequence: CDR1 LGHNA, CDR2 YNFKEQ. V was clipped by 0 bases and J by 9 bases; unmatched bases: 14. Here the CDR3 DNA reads TGTGCCAGCAGCCAAGAAGGCCGGGACTACACGGCGGGTGAGCAGTTCTTC. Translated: CASSQEGRDYTAGEQFF.

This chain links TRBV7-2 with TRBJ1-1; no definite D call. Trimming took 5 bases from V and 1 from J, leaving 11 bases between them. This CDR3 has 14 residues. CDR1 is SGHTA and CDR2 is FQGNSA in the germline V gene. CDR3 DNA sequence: TGTGCCAGCAGCCTGTTTTCAGGGAACACTGAAGCTTTCTTT. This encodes CASSLFSGNTEAFF. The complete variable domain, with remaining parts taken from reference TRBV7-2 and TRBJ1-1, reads GAGVSQSPSNKVTEKGKDVELRCDPISGHTALYWYRQSLGQGLEFLIYFQGNSAPDKSGLPSDRFSAERTGGSVSTLTIQRTQQEDSAVYLCASSLFSGNTEAFFGQGTRLTVV.

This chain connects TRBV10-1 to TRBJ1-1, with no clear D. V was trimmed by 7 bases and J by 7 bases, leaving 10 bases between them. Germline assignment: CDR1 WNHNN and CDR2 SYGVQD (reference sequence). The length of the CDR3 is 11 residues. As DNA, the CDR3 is TGCGCCAGCAAAAGGCGGGGTGAAGCTTTCTTT. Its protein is CASKRRGEAFF.

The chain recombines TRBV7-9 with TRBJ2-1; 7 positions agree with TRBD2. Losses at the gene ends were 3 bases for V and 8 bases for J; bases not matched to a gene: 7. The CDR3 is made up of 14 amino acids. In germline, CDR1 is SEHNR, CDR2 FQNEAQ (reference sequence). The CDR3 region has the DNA TGTGCCAGCAGCTTCTGGGAGGGCCGGGATGAGCAGTTCTTC. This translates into CASSFWEGRDEQFF.

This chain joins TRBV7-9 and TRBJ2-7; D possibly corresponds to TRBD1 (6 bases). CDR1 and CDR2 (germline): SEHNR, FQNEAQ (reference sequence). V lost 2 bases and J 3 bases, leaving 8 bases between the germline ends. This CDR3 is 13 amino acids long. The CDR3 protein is CASSLTGFYEQYF. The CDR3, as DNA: TGTGCCAGCAGCTTAACAGGGTTCTACGAGCAGTACTTC.

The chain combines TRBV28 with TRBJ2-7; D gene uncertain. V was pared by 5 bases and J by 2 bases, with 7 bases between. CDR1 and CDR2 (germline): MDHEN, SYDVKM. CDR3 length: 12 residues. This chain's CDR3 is CASSPLAYEQYF. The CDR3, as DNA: TGTGCCAGCAGTCCCCTTGCCTACGAGCAGTACTTC.

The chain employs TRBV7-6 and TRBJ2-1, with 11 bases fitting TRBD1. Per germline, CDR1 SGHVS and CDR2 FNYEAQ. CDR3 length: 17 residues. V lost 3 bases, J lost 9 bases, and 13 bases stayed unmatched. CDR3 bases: TGTGCCAGCAGCTTGGGTCATTCCGGGACAGGGGGATCTGAGCAGTTCTTC. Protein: CASSLGHSGTGGSEQFF.

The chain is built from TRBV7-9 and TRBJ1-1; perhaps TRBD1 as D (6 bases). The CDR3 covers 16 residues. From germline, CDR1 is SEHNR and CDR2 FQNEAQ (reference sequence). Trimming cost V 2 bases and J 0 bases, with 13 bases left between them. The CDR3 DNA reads TGTGCCAGCAGCTTATGGTCGAGGGGGATGAACACTGAAGCTTTCTTT. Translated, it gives CASSLWSRGMNTEAFF.

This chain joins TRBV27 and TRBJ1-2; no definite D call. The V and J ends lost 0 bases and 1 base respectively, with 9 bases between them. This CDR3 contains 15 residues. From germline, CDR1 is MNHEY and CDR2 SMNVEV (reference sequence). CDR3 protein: CASSLSVALNYGYTF. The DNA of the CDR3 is TGTGCCAGCAGTTTATCCGTAGCCCTTAACTATGGCTACACCTTC.

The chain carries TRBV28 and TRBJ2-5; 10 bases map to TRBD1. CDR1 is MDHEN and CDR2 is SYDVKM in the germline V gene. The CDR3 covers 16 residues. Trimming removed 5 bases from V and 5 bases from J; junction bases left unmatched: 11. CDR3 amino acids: CASSLTGTGVWETQYF. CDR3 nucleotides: TGTGCCAGCAGTCTCACCGGGACAGGGGTGTGGGAGACCCAGTACTTC.

CDR3 amino acids: CASSFYPPRDQPQHF. The DNA for the CDR3 is TGTGCCAGCAGTTTTTATCCGCCCAGGGATCAGCCCCAGCATTTT. This chain connects TRBV28 to TRBJ1-5; the D gene is possibly TRBD1 (5 bases). Per germline, CDR1 MDHEN and CDR2 SYDVKM. V gave up 3 bases and J gave up 5 bases, with 14 bases separating them. This CDR3 comprises 15 residues.

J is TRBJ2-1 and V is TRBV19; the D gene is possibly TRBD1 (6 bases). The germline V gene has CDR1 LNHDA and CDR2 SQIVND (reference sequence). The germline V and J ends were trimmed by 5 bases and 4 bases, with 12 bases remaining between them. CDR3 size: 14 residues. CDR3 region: CASSSGALYNEQFF. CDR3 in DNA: TGTGCCAGTAGTTCAGGGGCCCTTTACAATGAGCAGTTCTTC.

This chain's CDR3 is CASSKQGATYEQYF. CDR3 bases: TGTGCCAGCAGTAAACAGGGTGCTACCTACGAGCAGTACTTC. The V and J genes are TRBV27 and TRBJ2-7; weak D call: TRBD1 (6 bases). Trimming removed 5 bases from V and 2 bases from J, with 13 bases in between. The CDR3 contains 14 residues. Germline V gene lookup returns CDR1 MNHEY and CDR2 SMNVEV (reference sequence).

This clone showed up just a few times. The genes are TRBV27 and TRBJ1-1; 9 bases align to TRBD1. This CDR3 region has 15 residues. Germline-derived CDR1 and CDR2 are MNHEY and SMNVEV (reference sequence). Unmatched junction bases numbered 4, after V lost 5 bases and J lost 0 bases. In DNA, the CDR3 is TGTGCCAGCAGTGGCTGGACAGGGGTGAACACTGAAGCTTTCTTT. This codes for CASSGWTGVNTEAFF.

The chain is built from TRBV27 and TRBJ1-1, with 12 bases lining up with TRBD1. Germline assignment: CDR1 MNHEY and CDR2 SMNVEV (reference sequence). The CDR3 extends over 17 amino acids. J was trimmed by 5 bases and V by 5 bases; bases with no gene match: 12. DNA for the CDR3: TGTGCCAGCAGTACCCCCGGGACAGGGGGCGCGGGGACTGAAGCTTTCTTT. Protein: CASSTPGTGGAGTEAFF.

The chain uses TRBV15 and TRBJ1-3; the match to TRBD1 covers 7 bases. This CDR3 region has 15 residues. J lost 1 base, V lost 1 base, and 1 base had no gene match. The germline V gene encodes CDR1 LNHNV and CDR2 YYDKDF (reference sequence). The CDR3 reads CATSRADRSGNTIYF. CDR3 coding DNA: TGTGCCACCAGCAGAGCGGACAGGTCTGGAAACACCATATATTTT. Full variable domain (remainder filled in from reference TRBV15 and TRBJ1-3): DAMVIQNPRYQVTQFGKPVTLSCSQTLNHNVMYWYQQKSSQAPKLLFHYYDKDFNNEADTPDNFQSRRPNTSFCFLDIRSPGLGDTAMYLCATSRADRSGNTIYFGEGSWLTVV.

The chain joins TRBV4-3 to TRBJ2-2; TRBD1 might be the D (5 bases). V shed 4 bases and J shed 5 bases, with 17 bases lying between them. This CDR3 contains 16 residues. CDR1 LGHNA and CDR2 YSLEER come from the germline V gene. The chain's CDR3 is CASSPQGPGLTGELFF. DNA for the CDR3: TGCGCCAGCAGCCCTCAGGGTCCGGGTCTAACCGGGGAGCTGTTTTTT.

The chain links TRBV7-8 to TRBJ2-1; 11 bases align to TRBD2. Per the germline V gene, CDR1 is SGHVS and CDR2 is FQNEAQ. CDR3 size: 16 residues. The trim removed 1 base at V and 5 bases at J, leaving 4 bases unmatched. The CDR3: CASSLERLAGNNEQFF. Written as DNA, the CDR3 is TGTGCCAGCAGCTTAGAGAGACTAGCGGGGAACAATGAGCAGTTCTTC.

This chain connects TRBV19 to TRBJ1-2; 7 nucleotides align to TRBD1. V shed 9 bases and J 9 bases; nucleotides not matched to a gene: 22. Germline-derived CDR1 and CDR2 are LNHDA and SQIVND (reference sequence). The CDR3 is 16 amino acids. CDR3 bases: TGTGCCAGCTACGGACAGGTGGGGTCTCGGAGTATCCGCTACACCTTC. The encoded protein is CASYGQVGSRSIRYTF.

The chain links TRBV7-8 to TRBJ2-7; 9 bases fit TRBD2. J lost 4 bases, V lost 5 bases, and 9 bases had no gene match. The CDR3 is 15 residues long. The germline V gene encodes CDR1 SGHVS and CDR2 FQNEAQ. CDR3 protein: CASSQELAGLYEQYF. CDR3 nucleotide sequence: TGTGCCAGCAGCCAAGAGCTAGCGGGGTTGTACGAGCAGTACTTC.

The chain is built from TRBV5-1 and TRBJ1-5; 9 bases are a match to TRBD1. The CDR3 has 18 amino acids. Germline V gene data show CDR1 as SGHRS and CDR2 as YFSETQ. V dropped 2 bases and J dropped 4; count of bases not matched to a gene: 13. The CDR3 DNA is TGCGCCAGCAGCTTTGGCCCACAGGGGGCCCTAACTAATCAGCCCCAGCATTTT. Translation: CASSFGPQGALTNQPQHF. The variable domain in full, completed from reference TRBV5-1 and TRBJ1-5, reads KAGVTQTPRYLIKTRGQQVTLSCSPISGHRSVSWYQQTPGQGLQFLFEYFSETQRNKGNFPGRFSGRQFSNSRSEMNVSTLELGDSALYLCASSFGPQGALTNQPQHFGDGTRLSIL.